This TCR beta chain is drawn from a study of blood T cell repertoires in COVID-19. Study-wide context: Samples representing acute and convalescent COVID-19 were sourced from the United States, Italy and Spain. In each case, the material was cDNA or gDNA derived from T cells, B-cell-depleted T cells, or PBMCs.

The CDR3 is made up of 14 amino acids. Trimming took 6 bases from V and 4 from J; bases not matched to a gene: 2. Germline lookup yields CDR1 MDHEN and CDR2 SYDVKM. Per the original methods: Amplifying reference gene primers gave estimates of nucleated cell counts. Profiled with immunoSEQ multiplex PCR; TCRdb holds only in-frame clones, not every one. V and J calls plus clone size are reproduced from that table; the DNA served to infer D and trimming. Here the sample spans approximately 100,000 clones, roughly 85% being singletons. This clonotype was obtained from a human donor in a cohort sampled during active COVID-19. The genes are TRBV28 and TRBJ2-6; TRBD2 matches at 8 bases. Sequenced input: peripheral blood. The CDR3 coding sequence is TGTGCCAGCAGCGGGAGGGTAGGGGCCAACGTCCTGACTTTC. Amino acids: CASSGRVGANVLTF.